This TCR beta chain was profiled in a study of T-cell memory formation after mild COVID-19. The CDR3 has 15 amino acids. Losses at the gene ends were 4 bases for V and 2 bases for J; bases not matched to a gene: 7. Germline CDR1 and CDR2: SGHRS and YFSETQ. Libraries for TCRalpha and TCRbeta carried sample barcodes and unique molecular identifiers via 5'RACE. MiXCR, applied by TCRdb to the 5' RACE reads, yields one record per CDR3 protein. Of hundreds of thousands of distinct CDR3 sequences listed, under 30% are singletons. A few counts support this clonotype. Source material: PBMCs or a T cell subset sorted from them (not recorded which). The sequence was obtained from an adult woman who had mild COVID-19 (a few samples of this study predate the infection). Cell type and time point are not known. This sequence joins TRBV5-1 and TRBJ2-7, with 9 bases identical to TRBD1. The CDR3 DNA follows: TGCGCCAGCAGCCCAGGGACAGGGACCCCCTACGAGCAGTACTTC. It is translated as CASSPGTGTPYEQYF.